The 14 T cell receptor beta chains reported below all come from one sample, sequenced in a study of blood T cell repertoires in COVID-19. The data were produced by immunoSEQ multiplex PCR, yet TCRdb's version contains in-frame clones alone and is incomplete. Here the sample spans under 150,000 clones, 70% to 90% being singletons. Sequenced sample: PBMCs or T cells enriched from blood (not recorded which). All receptors come from a woman in her forties who had recovered from COVID-19.

This chain links TRBV6-5 with TRBJ2-1; D not resolved. The CDR3 loop spans 14 amino acids. CDR1 and CDR2 (germline): MNHEY, SVGAGI. The V end lost 0 bases, the J end lost 8 bases, and 11 bases lay between the germline ends. CDR3: CASSYSDTQDEQFF. As DNA, the CDR3 is TGTGCCAGCAGTTACTCCGACACCCAGGATGAGCAGTTCTTC.

In its sample, this clone was seen once. The chain uses TRBV4-2 and TRBJ2-1; 7 nucleotides agree with TRBD2. The germline gives CDR1 LGHNA, CDR2 YNFKEQ. V shed 5 bases, J shed 5 bases, and the junction held 3 bases outside the gene matches. CDR3 size: 13 residues. DNA for the CDR3: TGTGCCAGCAGCGCGGGACTAAACAATGAGCAGTTCTTC. Translated: CASSAGLNNEQFF.

The chain joins TRBV19 to TRBJ2-7; 8 nucleotides line up with TRBD1. Germline CDR1 reads LNHDA; CDR2 reads SQIVND (reference sequence). V was clipped by 3 bases and J by 3 bases; unmatched bases: 1. The CDR3 has 13 residues. The CDR3 is CASSIGQGYEQYF. As DNA, the CDR3 is TGTGCCAGTAGTATCGGACAGGGCTACGAGCAGTACTTC.

The V call is TRBV19, the J call TRBJ1-2; weak D call: TRBD1 (6 bases). CDR1 and CDR2 (germline): LNHDA, SQIVND (reference sequence). Trimming pared 5 bases from V and 6 bases from J, leaving 25 bases between. The CDR3 contains 17 residues. CDR3 amino acids: CASSSTFSTGRGHGYTF. The CDR3, as DNA: TGTGCCAGTAGTTCCACCTTCTCAACAGGGAGAGGGCATGGCTACACCTTC. The full variable domain, completed using reference TRBV19 and TRBJ1-2, is DGGITQSPKYLFRKEGQNVTLSCEQNLNHDAMYWYRQDPGQGLRLIYYSQIVNDFQKGDIAEGYSVSREKKESFPLTVTSAQKNPTAFYLCASSSTFSTGRGHGYTFGSGTRLTVV.

V usage is TRBV24-1 and J usage is TRBJ2-7; no definite D call. From germline, CDR1 is KGHDR and CDR2 SFDVKD. Trimming left V 0 bases short and J 4 bases short, with 6 bases between. This CDR3 spans 13 amino acids. CDR3 amino acids: CATSDLHFYEQYF. CDR3 nucleotides: TGTGCCACCAGTGATTTGCACTTTTACGAGCAGTACTTC.

V and J are TRBV18 and TRBJ1-6, with D unclear. The CDR3 spans 14 residues. Trimming removed 4 bases from V and 4 bases from J, with 8 bases in between. The germline CDR1 and CDR2 sequences are KGHSH and LQKENI. CDR3 in amino acids: CASSQNSYNSPLHF. CDR3 sequence (DNA): TGTGCCAGCTCACAGAACTCGTATAATTCACCCCTCCACTTT.

The CDR3 region is CASSSGGTEAFF. As DNA, the CDR3 is TGCGCCAGCAGTTCAGGAGGCACTGAAGCTTTCTTT. This chain connects TRBV10-1 to TRBJ1-1; D gene unclear. Germline V CDR1 and CDR2: WNHNN, SYGVQD (reference sequence). Trimming removed 5 bases from V and 4 bases from J, with 8 bases in between. The CDR3 runs to 12 residues.

This sequence joins TRBV27 and TRBJ2-1; possible D gene TRBD2, 5 bases. Deletions cut 1 base from V and 7 bases from J, with 11 bases between. The V gene's germline CDR1 is MNHEY and CDR2 SMNVEV (reference sequence). The CDR3 sequence is 14 residues long. This CDR3 reads CASSLLATRNEQFF. CDR3 in DNA: TGTGCCAGCAGTTTATTGGCCACTAGAAATGAGCAGTTCTTC.

The chain couples TRBV5-1 to TRBJ1-2; 8 bases map to TRBD1. Losses at the gene ends were 2 bases for V and 4 bases for J; bases not matched to a gene: 19. The CDR3 extends over 19 amino acids. The germline CDR1 and CDR2 sequences are SGHRS and YFSETQ. The CDR3: CASSFVFRGRLPSSYGYTF. Here the CDR3 DNA reads TGCGCCAGCAGCTTCGTTTTCAGGGGGCGACTGCCTTCTTCCTATGGCTACACCTTC.

The chain is built from TRBV7-6 and TRBJ1-5; D may be TRBD1 (5 bases). Trimming cost V 1 base and J 2 bases, with 12 bases left between them. Germline lookup yields CDR1 SGHVS and CDR2 FNYEAQ. The CDR3 contains 16 residues. The chain's CDR3 is CASSLGGAGGNQPQHF. CDR3 bases: TGTGCCAGCAGCTTAGGGGGCGCGGGAGGCAATCAGCCCCAGCATTTT.

The chain carries TRBV19 and TRBJ1-1; 11 bases match TRBD1. V dropped 4 bases and J dropped 11; count of bases not matched to a gene: 6. Germline loops: CDR1 LNHDA, CDR2 SQIVND (reference sequence). The CDR3 totals 13 residues. In nucleotides, the CDR3 is TGTGCCAGTAGTAAAGGACAGGGGGCTGCGGCTTTCTTT. This encodes CASSKGQGAAAFF.

This clone was seen only a few times. The chain employs TRBV12-5 and TRBJ1-6; tentative D call: TRBD1 (6 bases). The V end was cut by 6 bases, the J end by 8 bases, with 17 bases between. CDR3 size: 15 residues. CDR1 and CDR2 (germline): LGHNT, FRNRAP. In DNA form, the CDR3 reads TGTGCTAGTGGGAGGGGGGGGACAATGGATTCACCCCTCCACTTT. Its translation is CASGRGGTMDSPLHF.

The chain joins TRBV6-6 to TRBJ2-2; D remains ambiguous. The germline V and J ends were trimmed by 0 bases and 5 bases, with 7 bases remaining between them. The CDR3 sequence is 14 residues long. Looked up from germline, CDR1 is MNHNY and CDR2 is SVGAGI (reference sequence). This CDR3 is CASSYSHNTGELFF. For the CDR3, the DNA is TGTGCCAGCAGTTACTCTCACAATACCGGGGAGCTGTTTTTT.

This chain uses TRBV6-2 or TRBV6-3 with TRBJ2-1; D might be TRBD2 (6 bases). This CDR3 has 16 amino acids. Germline V gene sequence: CDR1 MNHEY, CDR2 SVGEGT. V lost 6 bases to trimming and J lost 4 bases, with 19 bases between them. For the CDR3, the DNA is TGTGCCAGCAGCCCTAAAACGGGAGTTCGTTACAATGAGCAGTTCTTC. Its protein is CASSPKTGVRYNEQFF.